These 7 T cell receptor beta chains originate from one sample sequenced in a study of CD8+CD57+ T cells in acquired aplastic anemia. Genomic DNA constituted the template upon which TCR beta VDJ and CDR3 profiling was performed. TCRdb called the reads again in MiXCR, with one record for every CDR3 protein. The sample gives more than 150,000 distinct CDR3 sequences, approximately 48% of which show up once; roughly 1.8% is in the top ten. The patients chosen for sequencing had shown expansion of CD8+CD57+ cells (detected by flow cytometry). Sequencing was performed on sorted CD4+, CD8+, or CD8+CD57+ T cells (not recorded which) from PBMCs. These receptors were obtained from a human donor with aplastic anemia.

The V gene is TRBV19, the J gene TRBJ2-7, with TRBD2 as a possible D gene (6 bases). Deletions cut 7 bases from V and 0 bases from J, with 13 bases between. Germline V gives CDR1 LNHDA, CDR2 SQIVND (reference sequence). The CDR3 spans 14 residues. The CDR3 DNA is TGTGCCAGTACCTTGGAGGGCAACTCCTACGAGCAGTACTTC. Its translation is CASTLEGNSYEQYF.

On this clonotype: A single base separates this from a much larger clone, so it may be a read error. The chain combines TRBV6-4 with TRBJ1-1; 7 positions match TRBD1. Unmatched junction bases numbered 6, after V lost 6 bases and J lost 5 bases. The CDR3 is made up of 13 amino acids. From germline, CDR1 is MRHNA and CDR2 SNTAGT. The CDR3 coding sequence is TGTGCCAGCAGAGACAGGGTAGGAACTGAAGCTTTCTTT. Encoded protein: CASRDRVGTEAFF.

Concerning this clonotype: A much larger clone differs from this one at a single base, so this may be a read error. The V gene is TRBV3-1, the J gene TRBJ2-3, with D unclear. Germline CDR1 and CDR2: LGHDT and YNNKEL (reference sequence). The CDR3 extends over 11 amino acids. CDR3 loop: CANSHLDAQYF. In DNA, the CDR3 is TGTGCCAACAGCCACCTGGACGCGCAGTATTTT.

This clonotype was detected many times. This chain joins TRBV7-8 and TRBJ1-1; possibly TRBD1 for D (6 bases). Germline CDR1 SGHVS, CDR2 FQNEAQ. The CDR3 length is 16 residues. The V and J ends lost 2 bases and 1 base respectively, with 14 bases between them. The CDR3 spells CASSLRHEGGNTEAFF. The CDR3, as DNA: TGTGCCAGCAGCTTAAGGCATGAGGGGGGGAACACTGAAGCTTTCTTT.

As to this clonotype: Its ends do not fully match the called genes, so a read error is possible. The V gene is TRBV20-1, the J gene TRBJ1-1; perhaps TRBD1 as D (5 bases). This CDR3 region has 13 residues. Germline lookup yields CDR1 DFQATT and CDR2 SNEGSKA (reference sequence). In DNA form, the CDR3 reads TGCAGTACCAGTTCGGCAGGGAACTCTGAGGCTTTCTTT. This codes for CSTSSAGNSEAFF.

V and J are TRBV29-1 and TRBJ1-1, with D unclear. The ends were cut back, 7 bases at V and 1 base at J, with 10 bases in the middle. The CDR3 sequence is 12 residues long. Per the germline V gene, CDR1 is SQVTM and CDR2 is ANQGSEA. The CDR3 loop reads CSAVKGNTEAFF. The DNA of the CDR3 is TGCAGCGCCGTCAAGGGGAACACTGAAGCTTTCTTT.

In its sample, this clonotype was seen many times. A junction boundary mismatches the germline segment, possibly from a read error. The chain employs TRBV2 and TRBJ1-2, with no clear D. Germline V gene data show CDR1 as SNHLY and CDR2 as FYNNEI. CDR3 length equals 16 residues. The CDR3 sequence: CASSDSAPSQTRESLF. Here the CDR3 DNA reads TGTGCCAGCAGTGATTCTGCCCCATCCCAAACGCGCGAGTCCCTCTTC.